The entry below gives a single T cell receptor beta chain sequence along with its context. This record belongs to a study of blood T cell repertoires in COVID-19. About the study: Whether acute or convalescent, the COVID-19 samples came from the United States, Italy and Spain.

The V end lost 4 bases, the J end lost 3 bases, and 13 bases lay between the germline ends. CDR1 is LGHNA, CDR2 YSLEER, per germline. The CDR3 extends over 16 amino acids. Authors' processing steps: Reference gene primer amplification gave estimated nucleated cell counts. Sequenced by immunoSEQ multiplex PCR; TCRdb stores in-frame clones only, minus some. V and J calls and clone size are given by that table; D and trimming were obtained from the DNA. The table records 100,000 to 140,000 clones, 80% to 85% of them present only once. The chain couples TRBV4-3 to TRBJ2-6, with D tentatively TRBD1 (6 bases). Sequenced material: peripheral blood. This clonotype originated in a human donor in a cohort sampled during active COVID-19. CDR3 nucleotide sequence: TGCGCCAGCAGCCCCGTGAACAGGGTTGGGGCCAACGTCCTGACTTTC. This sequence encodes CASSPVNRVGANVLTF.